One and the same sample provided the 28 T cell receptor beta chains below, sequenced in a study of shared clonotypes between healthy human individuals. Generated by immunoSEQ multiplex PCR, the TCRdb table keeps only in-frame clones and is missing some. This repertoire shows roughly 1 million clones, 65% to 80% found once; its top ten account for 1.4% to 1.5%. Sequencing used memory CD4+ T cells sorted from blood. Subset defined: CD45RA-negative fraction. These receptors originate from a young man in good health.

This sequence joins TRBV5-1 and TRBJ2-2; D unresolved. CDR1 is SGHRS, CDR2 YFSETQ, per germline. Trimming removed 4 bases from V and 3 bases from J, with 10 bases in between. This CDR3 has 14 amino acids. The CDR3 region has the DNA TGCGCCAGCAGCGTAATGGGGTACACCGGGGAGCTGTTTTTT. Translation gives CASSVMGYTGELFF. The variable domain in full, completed from reference TRBV5-1 and TRBJ2-2, reads KAGVTQTPRYLIKTRGQQVTLSCSPISGHRSVSWYQQTPGQGLQFLFEYFSETQRNKGNFPGRFSGRQFSNSRSEMNVSTLELGDSALYLCASSVMGYTGELFFGEGSRLTVL.

This clone has a handful of counts. This CDR3 reads CASSFGTGAAPVYGYTF. As DNA, the CDR3 is TGTGCCAGCAGTTTTGGTACAGGGGCCGCTCCTGTCTATGGCTACACCTTC. The chain joins TRBV28 to TRBJ1-2; 7 bases map to TRBD1. The V segment lost 3 bases and the J segment 4 bases; nucleotides outside the gene matches: 14. This CDR3 has 17 residues. From germline, CDR1 is MDHEN and CDR2 SYDVKM.

This chain links TRBV5-4 with TRBJ2-3, with 8 nucleotides matching TRBD1. V shed 4 bases, J shed 7 bases, and the junction held 11 bases outside the gene matches. Per germline, CDR1 SGHNT and CDR2 YYREEE (reference sequence). The CDR3 runs to 15 residues. The CDR3 here is CASSPQQGGLHTQYF. In nucleotides, the CDR3 is TGTGCCAGCAGCCCACAACAGGGGGGACTCCATACGCAGTATTTT.

The V gene is TRBV5-4, the J gene TRBJ2-7, with 11 positions matching TRBD2. Germline V CDR1 and CDR2: SGHNT, YYREEE (reference sequence). Trimming took 4 bases from V and 5 from J; bases not matched to a gene: 14. The CDR3 is 17 residues long. The CDR3 region has the DNA TGTGCCAGCAGCCCGGGGGGGAAAGGACTAGCGGGCGACGAGCAGTACTTC. Translation: CASSPGGKGLAGDEQYF. Full variable domain (rest looked up from reference TRBV5-4 and TRBJ2-7): ETGVTQSPTHLIKTRGQQVTLRCSSQSGHNTVSWYQQALGQGPQFIFQYYREEENGRGNFPPRFSGLQFPNYSSELNVNALELDDSALYLCASSPGGKGLAGDEQYFGPGTRLTVT.

The chain uses TRBV19 and TRBJ1-2; 9 bases match TRBD1. V shed 8 bases and J 6 bases; nucleotides not matched to a gene: 10. There are 14 residues in the CDR3. CDR1 LNHDA and CDR2 SQIVND come from the germline V gene (reference sequence). CDR3 in amino acids: CASEPGQGYNGYTF. CDR3 bases: TGTGCCAGTGAGCCGGGACAGGGATATAATGGCTACACCTTC.

Note on this clone: This is likely a read error, given that the CDR3 carries no conserved phenylalanine or tryptophan at its end. The DNA is omitted, as the CDR3 cannot be located on it reliably, and the CDR3 follows TCRdb's listing. J is TRBJ1-2 and V is TRBV21-1; the table's TRBD1 call for D was not verified on the DNA. TRBV21-1 is assigned pseudogene status. The CDR3 is made up of 13 amino acids, end residues included. The CDR3 sequence is CASSKEGGTGGFP.

This clone was observed once. This chain joins TRBV5-1 and TRBJ2-7; 11 nucleotides match TRBD2. Unmatched junction bases numbered 2, after V lost 0 bases and J lost 3 bases. The CDR3 runs to 15 residues. CDR1 and CDR2 (germline): SGHRS, YFSETQ. CDR3 DNA: TGCGCCAGCAGCTTGGATGGGACTAGCGGCTACGAGCAGTACTTC. Amino acids: CASSLDGTSGYEQYF.

This chain connects TRBV9 to TRBJ2-7; TRBD2 matches 8 bases. Germline CDR1 reads SGDLS; CDR2 reads YYNGEE. The CDR3 contains 14 residues. V lost 4 bases and J lost 0; bases outside the gene matches: 3. DNA for the CDR3: TGTGCCAGCAGCTTTGGGACTAGCTCCTACGAGCAGTACTTC. Its protein is CASSFGTSSYEQYF. The whole variable domain, filled in from reference TRBV9 and TRBJ2-7, reads DSGVTQTPKHLITATGQRVTLRCSPRSGDLSVYWYQQSLDQGLQFLIQYYNGEERAKGNILERFSAQQFPDLHSELNLSSLELGDSALYFCASSFGTSSYEQYFGPGTRLTVT.

V and J are TRBV5-1 and TRBJ2-3; possible D gene TRBD2, 6 bases. This CDR3 is 16 amino acids long. Per germline, CDR1 SGHRS and CDR2 YFSETQ. The V end lost 3 bases, the J end lost 2 bases, and 16 bases lay between the germline ends. CDR3 region: CASSSGDSLNTDTQYF. The CDR3 nucleotides are TGCGCCAGCAGCTCCGGGGACTCACTAAACACAGATACGCAGTATTTT.

The chain links TRBV7-2 to TRBJ1-1, with a weak D call TRBD1 (5 bases). The CDR3 runs to 12 residues. Germline-derived CDR1 and CDR2 are SGHTA and FQGNSA. V dropped 3 bases and J dropped 8 bases, with 10 bases sitting between them. The CDR3 reads CASSLEWTEAFF. Here the CDR3 DNA reads TGTGCCAGCAGCTTGGAATGGACAGAAGCTTTCTTT.

The chain recombines TRBV30 with TRBJ1-4; 7 bases line up with TRBD1. V trimming: 0 bases; J trimming: 4 bases; junction bases outside the gene matches: 5. From germline, CDR1 is GTSNPN and CDR2 SVGIG (reference sequence). The CDR3 totals 15 residues. This chain's CDR3 is CAWSVKQGSNEKLFF. CDR3 DNA: TGTGCCTGGAGTGTAAAACAGGGGAGTAATGAAAAACTGTTTTTT.

The chain links TRBV5-4 to TRBJ2-7; D is possibly TRBD1 (6 bases). The CDR3 sequence is 13 residues long. Per germline, CDR1 SGHNT and CDR2 YYREEE (reference sequence). Trimming removed 3 bases from V and 5 bases from J, with 12 bases in between. CDR3 sequence (DNA): TGTGCCAGCAGCTCCGACAGGTCCCACGAGCAGTACTTC. Protein product: CASSSDRSHEQYF.

In its sample, this clone was seen once. The chain couples TRBV2 to TRBJ2-1; a possible D gene is TRBD2 (6 bases). There are 14 residues in the CDR3. From germline, CDR1 is SNHLY and CDR2 FYNNEI. Between the trimmed V and J ends, which lost 8 bases and 9 bases, there was a span of 20 bases. The CDR3 loop reads CASGSRDWNPEQFF. CDR3 DNA sequence: TGTGCCAGCGGAAGTCGGGACTGGAACCCTGAGCAGTTCTTC.

V and J are TRBV5-1 and TRBJ2-3; 10 bases match TRBD2. Germline loops: CDR1 SGHRS, CDR2 YFSETQ. The CDR3 consists of 17 residues. With V trimmed by 4 bases and J by 1 base, 9 bases remained unmatched. The DNA for the CDR3 is TGCGCCAGCAGCCGTAGCGGGAGGTCGGTGGGCACAGATACGCAGTATTTT. It codes for CASSRSGRSVGTDTQYF.

The J gene is TRBJ2-7, the V gene TRBV11-3; 9 bases match TRBD1. V lost 5 bases and J lost 6; bases outside the gene matches: 5. The CDR3 loop spans 13 amino acids. CDR1 SGHNT and CDR2 YENEEA come from the germline V gene. CDR3 coding DNA: TGTGCCAGCAGCCAGGGACAGGGTCGCGAGCAGTACTTC. Translated: CASSQGQGREQYF.

V is TRBV5-6 and J is TRBJ1-1; D gene unclear. CDR1 is SGHDT and CDR2 is YYEEEE in the germline V gene. V was cut by 4 bases and J by 0 bases, with 7 bases left in between. This CDR3 contains 13 residues. The CDR3 region is CASSVGMNTEAFF. Here the CDR3 DNA reads TGTGCCAGCAGCGTGGGCATGAACACTGAAGCTTTCTTT.

V is TRBV7-8 and J is TRBJ1-6, with 7 bases that match TRBD1. Germline V gene data show CDR1 as SGHVS and CDR2 as FQNEAQ. This CDR3 contains 16 residues. V lost 2 bases, J lost 5 bases, and 6 bases stayed unmatched. CDR3 in DNA: TGTGCCAGCAGCTTAAGGGACAGCAGGAATAATTCACCCCTCCACTTT. It codes for CASSLRDSRNNSPLHF. Looking up the rest from reference TRBV7-8 and TRBJ1-6 gives the full variable domain: GAGVSQSPRYKVAKRGQDVALRCDPISGHVSLFWYQQALGQGPEFLTYFQNEAQLDKSGLPSDRFFAERPEGSVSTLKIQRTQQEDSAVYLCASSLRDSRNNSPLHFGNGTRLTVT.

As to this clone: The same CDR3 is also encoded by other DNA sequences in this sample. The chain joins TRBV11-2 to TRBJ2-3, with unresolved D. CDR1 is SGHAT and CDR2 is FQNNGV in the germline V gene. The CDR3 has 14 residues. V was cut by 1 base and J by 2 bases, with 7 bases left in between. The CDR3 nucleotides are TGTGCCAGCAGCTTAGGGCCGATCACAGATACGCAGTATTTT. Its protein product is CASSLGPITDTQYF.

The gene calls are TRBV27 and TRBJ2-1; unclear D gene. Germline values: CDR1 MNHEY, CDR2 SMNVEV (reference sequence). The CDR3 loop spans 14 amino acids. V was shortened by 0 bases and J by 10 bases, with 13 bases between the two germline ends. CDR3 residues: CASSLSVMGGEQFF. CDR3 in DNA: TGTGCCAGCAGTTTATCGGTGATGGGTGGGGAGCAGTTCTTC.

The rearrangement links TRBV5-4 to TRBJ2-5; D might be TRBD2 (5 bases). Per germline, CDR1 SGHNT and CDR2 YYREEE (reference sequence). Between the trimmed V and J ends, which lost 4 bases and 5 bases, there was a span of 18 bases. The CDR3 is 15 amino acids. CDR3 sequence (DNA): TGTGCCAGCAGCCACCCGGGATCCCAAGGCGAGACCCAGTACTTC. This translates into CASSHPGSQGETQYF.

The V and J genes are TRBV5-8 and TRBJ1-1; 8 bases fit TRBD1. The germline CDR1 and CDR2 sequences are SGHTS and YDEGEE. The J segment lost 7 bases and the V segment lost 4 bases, leaving 9 bases of the junction unmatched. There are 14 residues in the CDR3. CDR3 amino acids: CASSTGTGGFEAFF. CDR3 nucleotide sequence: TGTGCCAGCAGCACCGGGACAGGCGGGTTTGAAGCTTTCTTT.

A remark on this clone: It is unclear where the CDR3 begins or ends on the DNA, so no DNA is shown, and the CDR3 is as TCRdb lists it. The V call is TRBV29-1, the J call TRBJ1-1. The length of the CDR3 is 13 amino acids, counting both ends. Germline V lookup: CDR1 SQVTM, CDR2 ANQGSEA. The CDR3 protein is CSVGMVGSGISFF.

The rearrangement links TRBV28 to TRBJ2-5, with a weak D call TRBD2 (6 bases). The CDR3 has 12 residues. Trimming took off 4 bases at V and 5 bases at J, with 8 bases between the two ends. Per the germline V gene, CDR1 is MDHEN and CDR2 is SYDVKM. CDR3 in amino acids: CASSWRAETQYF. Here the CDR3 DNA reads TGTGCCAGCAGTTGGAGGGCGGAGACCCAGTACTTC. Complete variable domain (other parts from reference TRBV28 and TRBJ2-5): DVKVTQSSRYLVKRTGEKVFLECVQDMDHENMFWYRQDPGLGLRLIYFSYDVKMKEKGDIPEGYSVSREKKERFSLILESASTNQTSMYLCASSWRAETQYFGPGTRLLVL.

The chain combines TRBV5-6 with TRBJ2-2, with D maybe TRBD2 (5 bases). CDR1 and CDR2 (germline): SGHDT, YYEEEE. The CDR3 loop spans 13 amino acids. Trimming left V 5 bases short and J 5 bases short, with 10 bases between. DNA of the CDR3: TGTGCCAGCAGTTTCGAGCGGACCGGGGAGCTGTTTTTT. Translation: CASSFERTGELFF.

A word on this clone: A single base separates this from a much larger clone, so it may be a read error. The chain joins TRBV7-9 to TRBJ2-7; TRBD2 matches 10 bases. CDR1 SEHNR and CDR2 FQNEAQ come from the germline V gene (reference sequence). Trimming cost V 5 bases and J 2 bases; bases outside gene matches: 3. The CDR3 has 14 amino acids. CDR3 coding DNA: TGTGCCAGCAGCCGGACTAGCGGAGCCTACGAGCAGTACTTC. The encoded protein is CASSRTSGAYEQYF.

Note on this clone: A read error may produce the germline difference seen at one junction end. The J gene is TRBJ2-5, the V gene TRBV6-1; D might be TRBD1 (5 bases). CDR1 is MNHNS, CDR2 SASEGT, per germline. This CDR3 comprises 14 residues. CDR3 coding DNA: TGTGCCAGCAGTGAAAAAATGGGGCAAGGGACCCAGTACTTC. Protein sequence: CASSEKMGQGTQYF.

The rearrangement uses TRBV5-6 and TRBJ2-2; D not resolved. CDR3 length: 14 residues. Germline V CDR1 and CDR2: SGHDT, YYEEEE. V lost 0 bases and J 1 base, leaving 4 bases between the germline ends. The CDR3: CASSLGQNTGELFF. The CDR3 bases are TGTGCCAGCAGCTTGGGACAGAACACCGGGGAGCTGTTTTTT.

The chain employs TRBV19 and TRBJ1-6; 10 bases align to TRBD1. Per germline, CDR1 LNHDA and CDR2 SQIVND (reference sequence). V dropped 5 bases and J dropped 10; count of bases not matched to a gene: 11. This CDR3 region has 16 residues. CDR3 residues: CASSAAGTGVRSPLHF. The CDR3, as DNA: TGTGCCAGTAGTGCGGCCGGGACAGGGGTGCGGTCACCCCTCCACTTT.